Presented here are 20 T cell receptor beta chains from one specimen sequenced in a study of OX40 agonist ivuxolimab in advanced cancers. The table came from immunoSEQ multiplex PCR; TCRdb's copy has only in-frame clones and leaves some out. The sample consists of over 100,000 clones, 93% of them appearing once. The sequenced sample was CD4+ or CD8+ T cells sorted from blood, obtained in a trial of the OX40 agonist ivuxolimab. The receptor set was obtained from an adult with an advanced solid tumor such as melanoma, head and neck, liver or kidney cancer.

The genes are TRBV13 and TRBJ2-3; D tentatively fits TRBD1 or TRBD2 (5 bases each). The CDR3 runs to 14 residues. Per the germline V gene, CDR1 is PRHDT and CDR2 is FYEKMQ (reference sequence). Trimming removed 5 bases from V and 6 bases from J, with 15 bases in between. CDR3 in amino acids: CASSKGIWGDTQYF. In nucleotides, the CDR3 is TGTGCCAGCAGCAAGGGAATCTGGGGGGATACGCAGTATTTT.

This rearrangement joins TRBV9 to TRBJ2-1; D remains ambiguous. The V end was cut by 3 bases, the J end by 6 bases, with 10 bases between. The CDR3 covers 13 residues. The V gene's germline CDR1 is SGDLS and CDR2 YYNGEE. DNA of the CDR3: TGTGCCAGCAGCGCGGGTACCTCCAATGAGCAGTTCTTC. Its protein is CASSAGTSNEQFF. Supplemented by reference TRBV9 and TRBJ2-1, the full variable domain reads DSGVTQTPKHLITATGQRVTLRCSPRSGDLSVYWYQQSLDQGLQFLIQYYNGEERAKGNILERFSAQQFPDLHSELNLSSLELGDSALYFCASSAGTSNEQFFGPGTRLTVL.

V is TRBV7-2 and J is TRBJ2-1, with 10 bases matching TRBD2. The CDR3 runs to 16 residues. The germline gives CDR1 SGHTA, CDR2 FQGNSA. V lost 6 bases, J lost 7 bases, and 12 bases stayed unmatched. CDR3 in amino acids: CASSPGSGRAGNEQFF. CDR3 DNA: TGTGCCAGCAGTCCGGGCAGCGGGAGGGCCGGGAATGAGCAGTTCTTC.

V usage is TRBV6-5 and J usage is TRBJ2-2; D is unresolved. V gave up 0 bases and J gave up 6 bases, with 8 bases separating them. The CDR3 extends over 14 amino acids. Germline V gene lookup returns CDR1 MNHEY and CDR2 SVGAGI. CDR3 loop: CASSYSRSAGELFF. As DNA, the CDR3 is TGTGCCAGCAGTTACTCCAGGTCGGCCGGGGAGCTGTTTTTT.

The chain couples TRBV5-6 to TRBJ2-1; D is possibly TRBD2 (5 bases). The V end lost 4 bases, the J end lost 9 bases, and 26 bases lay between the germline ends. The CDR3 covers 17 residues. CDR1 SGHDT and CDR2 YYEEEE come from the germline V gene. CDR3 amino acids: CASSHPSGYTRSGEQFF. CDR3 nucleotide sequence: TGTGCCAGCAGCCACCCATCGGGATACACCCGATCCGGTGAGCAGTTCTTC.

The chain couples TRBV2 to TRBJ1-1; possible D gene TRBD1, 6 bases. CDR3 length: 13 residues. Trimming removed 9 bases at V and 1 base at J, with 12 bases between. Germline values: CDR1 SNHLY, CDR2 FYNNEI. The CDR3 loop is CASRTVRNTEAFF. The CDR3 DNA reads as TGTGCCAGTCGGACAGTTAGGAACACTGAAGCTTTCTTT.

The gene calls are TRBV29-1 and TRBJ2-1, with TRBD2 identical over 9 bases. Trimming cost V 4 bases and J 6 bases; bases outside gene matches: 10. The V gene's germline CDR1 is SQVTM and CDR2 ANQGSEA. This CDR3 region has 15 residues. The CDR3: CSVVASGTSFNEQFF. CDR3 nucleotides: TGCAGCGTTGTCGCTAGCGGGACCTCTTTCAATGAGCAGTTCTTC.

The chain couples TRBV6-5 to TRBJ1-2; 11 positions agree with TRBD1. J gave up 8 bases and V 6 bases, and 11 bases lay outside the gene matches. The CDR3 consists of 15 residues. Germline-derived CDR1 and CDR2 are MNHEY and SVGAGI. The CDR3 is CASRAFGQGARGYTF. The CDR3 nucleotides are TGTGCCAGCAGAGCATTCGGACAGGGGGCCCGGGGCTACACCTTC.

The chain has TRBV6-1 and TRBJ1-4, with D maybe TRBD1 (6 bases). The CDR3 is 15 residues long. Trimming removed 2 bases from V and 4 bases from J, with 11 bases in between. Germline loops: CDR1 MNHNS, CDR2 SASEGT. CDR3 region: CASSEIAGVNEKLFF. The CDR3 nucleotides are TGTGCCAGCAGTGAAATTGCAGGGGTTAATGAAAAACTGTTTTTT.

The chain recombines TRBV6-1 with TRBJ2-4; D is unresolved. Germline-derived CDR1 and CDR2 are MNHNS and SASEGT. Between the trimmed V and J ends, which lost 5 bases and 5 bases, there was a span of 16 bases. The CDR3 sequence is 15 residues long. CDR3 protein: CASSPAAALENIQYF. CDR3 sequence (DNA): TGTGCCAGCAGTCCAGCCGCGGCCCTCGAAAACATTCAGTACTTC.

The chain has TRBV7-7 and TRBJ2-2; D is ambiguous. CDR3 size: 14 residues. Germline lookup yields CDR1 SSHAT and CDR2 FNYEAQ (reference sequence). Deletions cut 0 bases from V and 6 bases from J, with 8 bases between. The DNA for the CDR3 is TGTGCCAGCAGCTTAGCGCGAAGCTCCGGGGAGCTGTTTTTT. Translation gives CASSLARSSGELFF.

The chain carries TRBV9 and TRBJ2-3, with D perhaps matching TRBD1 (6 bases). The CDR3 is made up of 14 amino acids. Germline CDR1 and CDR2: SGDLS and YYNGEE. V dropped 3 bases and J dropped 5 bases, with 13 bases sitting between them. As DNA, the CDR3 is TGTGCCAGCAGCGGAGGACAGCGTCTAGATACGCAGTATTTT. Residues: CASSGGQRLDTQYF.

The chain combines TRBV28 with TRBJ1-1; 10 nucleotides align to TRBD1. This CDR3 comprises 16 residues. The germline V gene encodes CDR1 MDHEN and CDR2 SYDVKM. J gave up 4 bases and V 6 bases, and 11 bases lay outside the gene matches. As DNA, the CDR3 is TGTGCCAGCAGGGAGACAGGGGGCTTCTTGAGCACTGAAGCTTTCTTT. Its translation: CASRETGGFLSTEAFF.

The chain employs TRBV27 and TRBJ2-7; 8 bases map to TRBD1. Germline V gene sequence: CDR1 MNHEY, CDR2 SMNVEV (reference sequence). The junction had 16 bases not matched to a gene; V was cut back by 6 bases and J by 0 bases. The CDR3 contains 18 residues. For the CDR3, the DNA is TGTGCCAGCAGGGGGTCCCACCAGGGGGCTGGATTCTCCTACGAGCAGTACTTC. Translating it yields CASRGSHQGAGFSYEQYF.

This clone appeared a single time. The chain employs TRBV6-5 and TRBJ2-5; TRBD2 aligns across 15 bases. This CDR3 spans 15 amino acids. V shed 6 bases, J shed 7 bases, and the junction held 6 bases outside the gene matches. The V gene's germline CDR1 is MNHEY and CDR2 SVGAGI. CDR3 amino acids: CASRRGGLAGGTQYF. The CDR3 DNA follows: TGTGCCAGCAGGCGAGGGGGACTAGCGGGAGGGACCCAGTACTTC.

J is TRBJ2-3 and V is TRBV7-9; D is undetermined. The CDR3 runs to 15 residues. Germline CDR1 is SEHNR and CDR2 is FQNEAQ (reference sequence). V shed 1 base and J shed 2 bases, with 10 bases lying between them. The CDR3 here is CASSLVRPPTDTQYF. CDR3 coding DNA: TGTGCCAGCAGCTTAGTAAGGCCCCCCACAGATACGCAGTATTTT.

V and J are TRBV19 and TRBJ2-1, with 7 bases that match TRBD2. Germline V gives CDR1 LNHDA, CDR2 SQIVND (reference sequence). CDR3 size: 13 residues. The junction had 4 bases not matched to a gene; V was cut back by 4 bases and J by 7 bases. DNA for the CDR3: TGTGCCAGTAGTACCTCACTAGCGAATGAGCAGTTCTTC. This translates into CASSTSLANEQFF.

This chain joins TRBV6-4 and TRBJ2-7; D possibly matches TRBD1 or TRBD2 (5 bases each). The CDR3 runs 17 residues. Trimming removed 2 bases from V and 2 bases from J, with 19 bases in between. Germline CDR1 is MRHNA and CDR2 is SNTAGT. CDR3 in DNA: TGTGCCAGCAGTGACATCGAGGGGCCAGGGTATCCCTACGAGCAGTACTTC. This translates into CASSDIEGPGYPYEQYF.

V and J are TRBV5-4 and TRBJ1-1; D is ambiguous. The CDR3 is made up of 13 amino acids. Germline V gives CDR1 SGHNT, CDR2 YYREEE (reference sequence). Deletions cut 2 bases from V and 2 bases from J, with 7 bases between. The CDR3 DNA reads as TGTGCCAGCAGCTTACTTGTTAACACTGAAGCTTTCTTT. Its translation is CASSLLVNTEAFF.

The V gene is TRBV18, the J gene TRBJ1-4, with D maybe TRBD1 (6 bases). Between the trimmed V and J ends, which lost 5 bases and 4 bases, there was a span of 17 bases. From germline, CDR1 is KGHSH and CDR2 LQKENI. This CDR3 has 16 amino acids. The CDR3 is CASSELRTEVNEKLFF. The DNA of the CDR3 is TGTGCCAGCTCAGAACTAAGGACAGAAGTTAATGAAAAACTGTTTTTT.